A single sample is the source of the 3 T cell receptor beta chains below, sequenced in a study of regulatory T cells in long-lasting Graves disease. Noted time point: newly diagnosed GD, antithyroid drugs for less than 3 months. Preparation of the TCR library used RNA extracted from PBMCs. Arm-PCR of CDR3 regions and iRepertoire HTBI primers were used to build TCR beta libraries. TCRdb re-derived calls from the multiplex PCR reads in MiXCR, one entry per CDR3 protein. The sample shows 450,000 to 700,000 distinct CDR3 sequences, approximately 13% of them seen only once. This sample was also put to use in a study of T cells in Graves' hyperthyroidism and ophthalmopathy.

Sequenced here: peripheral blood mononuclear cells (PBMCs), sampled at new diagnosis, from a patient treated with antithyroid drugs. The receptors were sampled from a man younger than 40 with Graves disease.

The rearrangement joins TRBV19 to TRBJ2-1; the match to TRBD2 covers 10 bases. V trimming: 0 bases; J trimming: 8 bases; junction bases outside the gene matches: 10. Germline V gene data show CDR1 as LNHDA and CDR2 as SQIVND (reference sequence). This CDR3 is 17 amino acids long. The DNA of the CDR3 is TGTGCCAGTAGTATAGATCTAGCGGGAGAGACGTGGGATGAGCAGTTCTTC. Translating gives CASSIDLAGETWDEQFF.

This clonotype was recorded at least ten times. This chain links TRBV5-1 with TRBJ1-2, with D possibly being TRBD1 (5 bases). The CDR3 totals 16 residues. With 4 bases removed from V and 8 bases from J, the gap between germline ends came to 24 bases. The V gene's germline CDR1 is SGHRS and CDR2 YFSETQ. The CDR3 sequence: CASSRYRRDVVAGYTF. The DNA for the CDR3 is TGCGCCAGCAGCCGATACAGGCGAGATGTGGTTGCGGGCTACACCTTC.

A word on this clonotype: A single base separates this from a much larger clone, so it may be a read error. V usage is TRBV6-1 and J usage is TRBJ2-3; no clear D gene. CDR3 length: 14 residues. V dropped 8 bases and J dropped 3 bases, with 15 bases sitting between them. CDR1 is MNHNS and CDR2 is SASEGT in the germline V gene. CDR3 sequence reads: CASRISLGTDTQYF. The CDR3 coding sequence is TGTGCCAGCCGCATCTCATTAGGGACAGATACGCAGTATTTT.